A selection of T cell receptor beta chains follows, all from one sample in a study of shared clonotypes between healthy human individuals. The repertoire was sequenced with immunoSEQ multiplex PCR; TCRdb's copy has only in-frame clones and lacks some. The sample lists millions of clones, roughly 92% occurring once. Sequenced: naive CD4+ T cells sorted from blood. The receptor source for this set is a young man in good health. Both conserved end residues are part of each CDR3. A D gene is named only where the DNA matches it firmly. Only some rows state a clone size, as once, few, many or a class for expanded clones.

>NA|NA|TRBV4-2|TRBJ2-4
CASSQEGGAWNIQYF
TGTGCCAGCAGCCAAGAAGGGGGGGCTTGGAACATTCAGTACTTC
>NA|TRBD2|TRBV14|TRBJ2-3
CASSQVLAGGLDTQYF
TGTGCCAGCAGCCAAGTTTTAGCGGGGGGCCTGGATACGCAGTATTTT
>NA|NA|TRBV10-1|TRBJ1-1
CASSEGRSNTEAFF
TGCGCCAGCAGTGAGGGCCGCTCGAACACTGAAGCTTTCTTT
>NA|NA|TRBV6-5|TRBJ2-7
CASSYGDHRSYEQYF
TGTGCCAGCAGTTACGGGGACCACAGGTCCTACGAGCAGTACTTC
>NA|NA|TRBV6-1|TRBJ1-2
CASIPTGFLWRGYTF
TGTGCCAGCATCCCGACAGGATTCTTGTGGAGAGGCTACACCTTC
>NA|TRBD1|TRBV28|TRBJ1-2
CASSYRGRGGYTF
TGTGCCAGCAGTTACAGGGGTAGAGGGGGCTACACCTTC
>NA|TRBD1|TRBV5-6|TRBJ1-2
CASTPGQGINYGYTF
TGTGCCAGTACTCCGGGACAGGGCATTAACTATGGCTACACCTTC
>NA|TRBD2|TRBV5-4|TRBJ2-3
CASSGGWTSGLSYTQYF
TGTGCCAGCAGCGGGGGATGGACTAGCGGGCTCTCTTATACGCAGTATTTT
>NA|TRBD1|TRBV29-1|TRBJ1-1
CSVETYGTENTEAFF
TGCAGCGTTGAGACGTACGGGACAGAGAACACTGAAGCTTTCTTT
>NA|NA|TRBV10-3|TRBJ2-1
CAISPGVSSYNEQFF
TGTGCCATCAGCCCCGGGGTGAGCTCCTACAATGAGCAGTTCTTC
>NA|NA|TRBV6-4|TRBJ1-6
CASSDSRGKNSPLHF
TGTGCCAGCAGTGACTCGAGGGGGAAGAATTCACCCCTCCACTTT
>NA|TRBD2|TRBV5-4|TRBJ2-1
CASSLPSGREPQFF
TGTGCCAGCAGCTTGCCAAGCGGGAGGGAACCGCAGTTCTTC
>NA|NA|TRBV5-1|TRBJ2-2
CASSLNGNTGELFF
TGCGCCAGCAGCTTGAATGGAAACACCGGGGAGCTGTTTTTT
>NA|TRBD1|TRBV6-5|TRBJ2-7
CASSYFPDRNEQYF
TGTGCCAGCAGTTACTTCCCGGACAGGAACGAGCAGTACTTC
>NA|NA|TRBV5-4|TRBJ1-2
CASSLAPQTYGYTF
TGTGCCAGCAGCTTGGCCCCACAGACCTATGGCTACACCTTC
>NA|NA|TRBV27|TRBJ1-6
CASSFLNSPLHF
TGTGCCAGCAGTTTCCTGAATTCACCCCTCCACTTT
>NA|NA|TRBV7-3|TRBJ2-5
CASALATKETQYF
TGTGCCAGCGCACTAGCCACAAAAGAGACCCAGTACTTC
>NA|TRBD2|TRBV6-6|TRBJ2-1
CAAYQRGREGDNEQFF
TGTGCCGCCTATCAGCGCGGGCGGGAGGGAGACAATGAGCAGTTCTTC
>NA|TRBD2|TRBV9|TRBJ2-7
CASSVEASGGLRYF
TGTGCCAGCAGCGTAGAGGCTAGCGGGGGATTGAGGTACTTC
>NA|TRBD2|TRBV5-4|TRBJ2-5
CASSQEMRGEETQYF
TGTGCCAGCAGCCAAGAGATGCGGGGGGAGGAGACCCAGTACTTC
>NA|NA|TRBV4-3|TRBJ2-7
CASSQGAGPFYEQYF
TGCGCCAGCAGCCAAGGAGCAGGTCCTTTCTACGAGCAGTACTTC
>NA|TRBD2|TRBV6-1|TRBJ2-7
CASSGTSGSREQYF
TGTGCCAGCAGTGGGACTAGCGGGAGTCGTGAGCAGTACTTC
>NA|TRBD1|TRBV7-9|TRBJ2-3
CASTRQGGADTQYF
TGTGCCAGCACTCGACAGGGGGGTGCAGATACGCAGTATTTT
>NA|TRBD1|TRBV30|TRBJ1-6
CAWSVGQGVRNSPLHF
TGTGCCTGGAGTGTCGGACAGGGGGTTCGAAATTCACCCCTCCACTTT
>NA|NA|TRBV7-9|TRBJ2-5
CASSPGTVETQYF
TGTGCCAGCAGCCCCGGAACGGTGGAGACCCAGTACTTC
>NA|NA|TRBV7-2|TRBJ1-2
CASSLDGAIGYTF
TGTGCCAGCAGCTTAGATGGGGCTATTGGCTACACCTTC
>NA|NA|TRBV6-5|TRBJ2-7
CASSPRDGYEQYF
TGTGCCAGCAGCCCAAGGGACGGCTACGAGCAGTACTTC
>NA|TRBD2|TRBV15|TRBJ2-3
CATSVRGGTDTQYF
TGTGCCACCAGCGTTCGGGGGGGGACAGATACGCAGTATTTT
>NA|TRBD1|TRBV29-1|TRBJ2-7
CSVEAQGAYEQYF
TGCAGCGTGGAGGCACAGGGGGCCTACGAGCAGTACTTC
>once|TRBD2|TRBV11-2|TRBJ2-5
CASSFRSIGGVGETQYF
TGTGCCAGCAGCTTCAGATCCATCGGGGGGGTTGGGGAGACCCAGTACTTC
>NA|NA|TRBV5-1|TRBJ1-6
CASSSPNGGNSPLHF
TGCGCCAGCAGCTCTCCAAACGGGGGGAATTCACCCCTCCACTTT
>NA|NA|TRBV25-1|TRBJ2-3
CASSVGPGTTDTQYF
TGTGCCAGCAGTGTGGGACCGGGGACCACAGATACGCAGTATTTT
>NA|TRBD2|TRBV6-6|TRBJ2-7
CASSTSGNREQYF
TGTGCCAGCAGCACTAGCGGGAATAGGGAGCAGTACTTC
>NA|TRBD2|TRBV10-3|TRBJ2-1
CAISVASGSNEQFF
TGTGCCATCAGTGTGGCTAGCGGGAGCAATGAGCAGTTCTTC
>NA|NA|TRBV11-1|TRBJ2-3
CASSQNLDKGGQYF
TGTGCCAGCAGCCAAAACCTGGACAAGGGCGGGCAGTATTTT
>NA|NA|TRBV7-2|TRBJ2-1
CASSLGTNVNEQFF
TGTGCCAGCAGCTTGGGGACAAACGTCAATGAGCAGTTCTTC
>NA|NA|TRBV6-5|TRBJ2-7
CASTAGAMEYEQYF
TGTGCCAGCACCGCGGGGGCTATGGAATACGAGCAGTACTTC
>few|NA|TRBV5-1|TRBJ2-7
CASSLSGQLYDEQYF
TGCGCCAGCAGCTTGTCGGGCCAACTTTACGACGAGCAGTACTTC
>NA|TRBD2|TRBV5-1|TRBJ2-1
CASSLASGHNEQFF
TGCGCCAGCAGCTTGGCTAGCGGTCACAATGAGCAGTTCTTC
>NA|NA|TRBV5-1|TRBJ2-7
CASSSSDNYEQYF
TGCGCCAGCAGCTCATCGGACAACTACGAGCAGTACTTC
>NA|NA|TRBV6-1|TRBJ2-3
CASRWTPATDTQYF
TGTGCCAGCAGGTGGACTCCTGCCACAGATACGCAGTATTTT
>once|NA|TRBV18|TRBJ2-7
CASSLSPPTGQREQYF
TGTGCCAGCTCACTAAGTCCACCTACAGGGCAACGAGAGCAGTACTTC
>NA|NA|TRBV19|TRBJ2-5
CASSMRETQYF
TGTGCCAGTAGTATGCGAGAGACCCAGTACTTC
>NA|NA|TRBV10-3|TRBJ1-5
CAISEMGLGGSSNQPQHF
TGTGCCATCAGTGAGATGGGACTTGGGGGGAGTAGCAATCAGCCCCAGCATTTT
>NA|TRBD1|TRBV29-1|TRBJ1-2
CSVEVARGINGYTF
TGCAGCGTTGAAGTTGCCAGGGGGATTAATGGCTACACCTTC
>NA|NA|TRBV6-1|TRBJ2-1
CASRFLGLGEDEQFF
TGTGCCAGCAGGTTTCTCGGTTTGGGGGAAGATGAGCAGTTCTTC
>NA|TRBD1|TRBV5-1|TRBJ2-2
CASTETPRGPAGELFF
TGCGCCAGCACCGAAACCCCGAGGGGGCCCGCCGGGGAGCTGTTTTTT
>NA|TRBD1|TRBV18|TRBJ1-1
CASSQLQGSATEAFF
TGTGCCAGCTCACAGTTACAGGGGAGTGCGACTGAAGCTTTCTTT
>NA|NA|TRBV18|TRBJ2-3
CASSPPVGGDTQYF
TGTGCCAGCTCACCACCAGTGGGTGGAGATACGCAGTATTTT
>NA|TRBD1|TRBV4-1|TRBJ2-5
CASSQWVQGALRETQYF
TGCGCCAGCAGCCAATGGGTACAGGGGGCGCTCCGGGAGACCCAGTACTTC
>NA|NA|TRBV9|TRBJ2-7
CASKFWTDLYEQYF
TGTGCCAGCAAATTTTGGACAGATCTTTACGAGCAGTACTTC